The clone carrying this T cell receptor beta chain was seen repeatedly, ten times or more. V lost 5 bases and J lost 2, with 12 bases in between. The CDR3 extends over 14 amino acids. TCRdb re-called the RT-PCR reads through MiXCR, storing one row per CDR3 protein. The profile shows hundreds of thousands of distinct CDR3 sequences, 12% to 15% of them singletons. The sample was memory CD4+ T cells from blood. The source of this sequence is a female donor in good health, serving as a healthy control. The gene calls are TRBV12-3 or TRBV12-4 and TRBJ2-5, with D possibly matching TRBD1 (5 bases). The CDR3 region has the DNA TGTGCCAGCAGTCTTGGACAAGCACAAGAGACCCAGTACTTC. Translated, it gives CASSLGQAQETQYF.